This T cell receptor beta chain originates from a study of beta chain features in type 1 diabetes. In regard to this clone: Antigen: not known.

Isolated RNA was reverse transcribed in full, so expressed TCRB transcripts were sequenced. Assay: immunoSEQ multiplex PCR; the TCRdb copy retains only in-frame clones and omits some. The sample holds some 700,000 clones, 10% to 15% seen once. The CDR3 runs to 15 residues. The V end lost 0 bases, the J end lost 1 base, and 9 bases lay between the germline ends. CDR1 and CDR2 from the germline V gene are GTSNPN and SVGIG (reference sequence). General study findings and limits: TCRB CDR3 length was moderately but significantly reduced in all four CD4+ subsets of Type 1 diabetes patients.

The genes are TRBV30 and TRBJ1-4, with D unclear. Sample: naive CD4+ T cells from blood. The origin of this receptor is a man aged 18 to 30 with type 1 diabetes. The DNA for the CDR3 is TGTGCCTGGAGTGTTGGGATACAAACTAATGAAAAACTGTTTTTT. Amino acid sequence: CAWSVGIQTNEKLFF.